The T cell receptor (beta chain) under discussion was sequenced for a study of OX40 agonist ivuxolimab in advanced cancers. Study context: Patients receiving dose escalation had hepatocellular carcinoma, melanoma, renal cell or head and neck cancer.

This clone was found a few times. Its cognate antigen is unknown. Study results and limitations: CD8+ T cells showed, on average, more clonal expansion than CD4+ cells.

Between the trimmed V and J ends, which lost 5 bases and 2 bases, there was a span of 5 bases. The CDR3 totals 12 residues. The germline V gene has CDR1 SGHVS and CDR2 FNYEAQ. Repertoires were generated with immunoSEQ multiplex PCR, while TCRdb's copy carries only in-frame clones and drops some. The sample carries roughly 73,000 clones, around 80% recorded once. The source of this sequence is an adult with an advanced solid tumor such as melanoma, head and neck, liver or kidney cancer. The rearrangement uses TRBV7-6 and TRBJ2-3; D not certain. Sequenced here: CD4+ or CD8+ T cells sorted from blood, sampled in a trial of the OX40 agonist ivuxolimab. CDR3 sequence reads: CASSPPTDTQYF. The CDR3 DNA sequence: TGTGCCAGCAGCCCCCCCACAGATACGCAGTATTTT.